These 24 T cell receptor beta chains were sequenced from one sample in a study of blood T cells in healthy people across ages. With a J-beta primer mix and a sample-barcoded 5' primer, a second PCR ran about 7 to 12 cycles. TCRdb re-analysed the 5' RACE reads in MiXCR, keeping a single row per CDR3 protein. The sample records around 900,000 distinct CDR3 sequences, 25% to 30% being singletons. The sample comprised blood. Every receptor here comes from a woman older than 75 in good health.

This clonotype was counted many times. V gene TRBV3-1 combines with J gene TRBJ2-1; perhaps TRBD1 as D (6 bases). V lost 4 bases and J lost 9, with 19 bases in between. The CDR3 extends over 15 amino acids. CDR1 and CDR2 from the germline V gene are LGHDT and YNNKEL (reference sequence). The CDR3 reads CASSPLGTGFTEQFF. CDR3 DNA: TGTGCCAGCAGCCCACTAGGTACAGGGTTTACTGAGCAGTTCTTC.

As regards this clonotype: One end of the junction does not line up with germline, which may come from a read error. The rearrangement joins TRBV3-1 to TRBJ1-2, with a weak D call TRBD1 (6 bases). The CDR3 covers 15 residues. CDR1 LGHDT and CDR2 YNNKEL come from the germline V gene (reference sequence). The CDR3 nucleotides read TGTGCCGGCAGACCCGGGACACCAACCCTCTATGGCTACACCTTC. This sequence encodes CAGRPGTPTLYGYTF.

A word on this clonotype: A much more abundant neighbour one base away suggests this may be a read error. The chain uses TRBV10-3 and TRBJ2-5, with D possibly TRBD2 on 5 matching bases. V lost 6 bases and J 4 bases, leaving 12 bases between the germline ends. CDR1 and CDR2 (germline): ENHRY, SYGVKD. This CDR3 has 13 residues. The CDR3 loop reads CAIREREGETQYF. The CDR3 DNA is TGTGCCATCAGGGAGAGAGAGGGAGAGACCCAGTACTTC.

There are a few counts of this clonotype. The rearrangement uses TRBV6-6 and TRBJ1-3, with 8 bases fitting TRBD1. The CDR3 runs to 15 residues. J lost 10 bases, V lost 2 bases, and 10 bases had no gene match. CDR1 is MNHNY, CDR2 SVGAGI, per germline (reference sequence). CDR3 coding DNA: TGTGCCAGCAGTTACCCTGGACAGGGAATAAATACCATATATTTT. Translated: CASSYPGQGINTIYF.

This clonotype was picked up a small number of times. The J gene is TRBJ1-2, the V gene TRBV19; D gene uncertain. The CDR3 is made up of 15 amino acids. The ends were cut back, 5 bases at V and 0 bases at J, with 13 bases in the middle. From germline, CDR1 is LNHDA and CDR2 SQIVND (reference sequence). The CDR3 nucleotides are TGTGCCAGTAGTTCTCCGACTGAATCTAACTATGGCTACACCTTC. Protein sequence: CASSSPTESNYGYTF. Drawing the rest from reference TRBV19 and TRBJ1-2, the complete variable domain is DGGITQSPKYLFRKEGQNVTLSCEQNLNHDAMYWYRQDPGQGLRLIYYSQIVNDFQKGDIAEGYSVSREKKESFPLTVTSAQKNPTAFYLCASSSPTESNYGYTFGSGTRLTVV.

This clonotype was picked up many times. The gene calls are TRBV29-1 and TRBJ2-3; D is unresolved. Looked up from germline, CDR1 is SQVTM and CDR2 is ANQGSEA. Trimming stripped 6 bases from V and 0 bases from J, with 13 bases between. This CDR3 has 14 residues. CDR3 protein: CSVAVMGSTDTQYF. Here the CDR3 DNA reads TGCAGCGTCGCAGTGATGGGTAGCACAGATACGCAGTATTTT.

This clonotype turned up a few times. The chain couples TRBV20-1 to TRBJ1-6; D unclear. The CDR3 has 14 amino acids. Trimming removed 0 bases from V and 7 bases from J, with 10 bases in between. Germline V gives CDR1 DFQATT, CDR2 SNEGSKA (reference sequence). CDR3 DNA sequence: TGCAGTGCTAGAGATGGGCTGGGCAATTCACCCCTCCACTTT. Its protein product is CSARDGLGNSPLHF.

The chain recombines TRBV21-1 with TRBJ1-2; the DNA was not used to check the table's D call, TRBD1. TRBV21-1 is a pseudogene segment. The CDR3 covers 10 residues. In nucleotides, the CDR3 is TGTACCCTTGGGGGCTATGGCTACACCTTC. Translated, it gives CTLGGYGYTF.

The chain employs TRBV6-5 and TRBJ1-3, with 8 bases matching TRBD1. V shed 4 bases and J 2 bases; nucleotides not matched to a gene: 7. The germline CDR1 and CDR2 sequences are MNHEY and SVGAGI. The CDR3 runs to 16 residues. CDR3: CASSFTGGSTGNTIYF. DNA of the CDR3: TGTGCCAGCAGTTTCACAGGGGGAAGCACTGGAAACACCATATATTTT.

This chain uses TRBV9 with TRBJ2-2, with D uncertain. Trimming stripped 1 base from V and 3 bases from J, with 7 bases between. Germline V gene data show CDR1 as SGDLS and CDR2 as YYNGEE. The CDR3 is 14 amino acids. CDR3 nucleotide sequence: TGTGCCAGCAGCGTACGGGCCGACACCGGGGAGCTGTTTTTT. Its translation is CASSVRADTGELFF.

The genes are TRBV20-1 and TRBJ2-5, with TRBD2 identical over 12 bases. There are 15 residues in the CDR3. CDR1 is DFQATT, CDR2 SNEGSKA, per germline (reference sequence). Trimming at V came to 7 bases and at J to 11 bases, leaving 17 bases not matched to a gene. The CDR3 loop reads CSVSPTSGGFNEQYF. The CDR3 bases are TGCAGTGTTTCTCCGACTAGCGGGGGCTTCAATGAGCAGTACTTC.

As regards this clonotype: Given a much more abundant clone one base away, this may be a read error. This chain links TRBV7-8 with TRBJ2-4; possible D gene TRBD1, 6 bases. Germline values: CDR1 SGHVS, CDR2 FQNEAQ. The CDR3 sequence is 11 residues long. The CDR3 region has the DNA TGTGCCGGCAGCCCAGACAGGATTCAGTACTTC. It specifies CAGSPDRIQYF.

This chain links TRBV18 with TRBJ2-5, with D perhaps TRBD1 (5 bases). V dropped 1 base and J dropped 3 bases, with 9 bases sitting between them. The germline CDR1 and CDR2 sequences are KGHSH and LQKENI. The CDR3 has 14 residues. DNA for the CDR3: TGTGCCAGCTCACCACTTCAGGGAAAAGAGACCCAGTACTTC. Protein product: CASSPLQGKETQYF. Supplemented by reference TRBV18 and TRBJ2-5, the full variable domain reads NAGVMQNPRHLVRRRGQEARLRCSPMKGHSHVYWYRQLPEEGLKFMVYLQKENIIDESGMPKERFSAEFPKEGPSILRIQQVVRGDSAAYFCASSPLQGKETQYFGPGTRLLVL.

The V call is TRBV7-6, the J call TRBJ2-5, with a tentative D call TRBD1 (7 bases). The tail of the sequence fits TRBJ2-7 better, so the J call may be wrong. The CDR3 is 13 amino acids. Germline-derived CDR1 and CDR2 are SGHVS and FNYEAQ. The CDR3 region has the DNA TGTGCCAGCAGTAACAAGCAGGGGGGCGAGCAGTACTTC. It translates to CASSNKQGGEQYF.

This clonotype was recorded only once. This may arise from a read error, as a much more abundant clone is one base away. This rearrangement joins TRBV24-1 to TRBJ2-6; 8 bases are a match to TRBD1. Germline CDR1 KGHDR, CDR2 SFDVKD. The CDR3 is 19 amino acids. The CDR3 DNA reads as TGTGCCGCCAGTGATCCTCCGGGACAGGAGAGCTCTGGGGCCAACGTCCTGACTTTC. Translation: CAASDPPGQESSGANVLTF.

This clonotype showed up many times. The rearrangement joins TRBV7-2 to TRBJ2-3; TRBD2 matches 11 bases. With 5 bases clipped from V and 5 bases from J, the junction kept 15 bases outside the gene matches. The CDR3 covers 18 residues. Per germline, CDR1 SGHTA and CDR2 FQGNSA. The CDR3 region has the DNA TGTGCCAGCAGCGGGCTAGCGGGGGGCCGAAAAGGGGGAGATACGCAGTATTTT. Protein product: CASSGLAGGRKGGDTQYF.

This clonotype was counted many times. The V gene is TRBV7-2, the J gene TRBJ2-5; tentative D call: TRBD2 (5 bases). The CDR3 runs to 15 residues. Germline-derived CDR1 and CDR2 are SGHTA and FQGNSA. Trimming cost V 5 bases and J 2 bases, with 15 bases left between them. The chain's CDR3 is CASSPSGLRQETQYF. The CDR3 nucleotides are TGTGCCAGCAGCCCTTCGGGGTTGCGACAAGAGACCCAGTACTTC.

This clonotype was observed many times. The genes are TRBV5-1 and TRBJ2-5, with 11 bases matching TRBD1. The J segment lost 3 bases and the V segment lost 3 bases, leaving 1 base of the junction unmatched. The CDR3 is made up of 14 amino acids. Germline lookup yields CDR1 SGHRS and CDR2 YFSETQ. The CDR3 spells CASSWDRGKETQYF. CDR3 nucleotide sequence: TGCGCCAGCAGCTGGGACAGGGGGAAAGAGACCCAGTACTTC.

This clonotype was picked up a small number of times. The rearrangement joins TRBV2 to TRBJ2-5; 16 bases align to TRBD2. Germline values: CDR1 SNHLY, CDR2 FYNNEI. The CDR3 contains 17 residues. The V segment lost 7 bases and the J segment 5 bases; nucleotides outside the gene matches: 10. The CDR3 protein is CASTRGTSGGGSETQYF. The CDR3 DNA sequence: TGTGCCAGCACTCGAGGGACTAGCGGGGGGGGCAGTGAGACCCAGTACTTC.

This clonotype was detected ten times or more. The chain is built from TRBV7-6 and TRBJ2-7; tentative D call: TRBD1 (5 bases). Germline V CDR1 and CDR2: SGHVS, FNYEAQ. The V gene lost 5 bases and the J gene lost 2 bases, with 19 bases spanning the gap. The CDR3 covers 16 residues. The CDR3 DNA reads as TGTGCCAGCAGCACCCTCATGGGGCGGACCCCCTACGAGCAGTACTTC. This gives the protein CASSTLMGRTPYEQYF.

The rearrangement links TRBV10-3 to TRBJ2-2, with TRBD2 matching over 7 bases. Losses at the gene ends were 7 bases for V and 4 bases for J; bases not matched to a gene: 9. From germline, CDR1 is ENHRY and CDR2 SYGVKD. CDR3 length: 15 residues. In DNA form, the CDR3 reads TGTGCCATCAAACAGGCGGGGGAACTCACCGGGGAGCTGTTTTTT. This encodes CAIKQAGELTGELFF.

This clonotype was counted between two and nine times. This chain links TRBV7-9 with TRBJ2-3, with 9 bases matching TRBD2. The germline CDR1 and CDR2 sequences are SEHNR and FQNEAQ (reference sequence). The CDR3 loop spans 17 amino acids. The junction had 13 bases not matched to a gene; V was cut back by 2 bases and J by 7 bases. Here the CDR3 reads CASSLLSGGTSRNTQYF. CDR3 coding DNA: TGTGCCAGCAGCTTATTGTCGGGCGGGACTAGCCGAAATACGCAGTATTTT. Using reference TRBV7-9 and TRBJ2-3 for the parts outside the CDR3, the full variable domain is DTGVSQNPRHKITKRGQNVTFRCDPISEHNRLYWYRQTLGQGPEFLTYFQNEAQLEKSRLLSDRFSAERPKGSFSTLEIQRTEQGDSAMYLCASSLLSGGTSRNTQYFGPGTRLTVL.

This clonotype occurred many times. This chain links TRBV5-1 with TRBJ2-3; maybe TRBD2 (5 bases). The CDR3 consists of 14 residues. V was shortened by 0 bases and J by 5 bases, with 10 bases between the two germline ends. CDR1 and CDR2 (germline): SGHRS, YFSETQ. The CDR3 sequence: CASSLARRVDTQYF. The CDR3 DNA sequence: TGCGCCAGCAGCTTGGCCAGGCGGGTAGATACGCAGTATTTT.

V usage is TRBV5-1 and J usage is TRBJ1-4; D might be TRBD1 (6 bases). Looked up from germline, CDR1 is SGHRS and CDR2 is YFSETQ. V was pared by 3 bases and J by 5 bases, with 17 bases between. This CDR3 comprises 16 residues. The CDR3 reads CASSSGDDRKNEKLFF. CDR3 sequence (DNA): TGCGCCAGCAGCTCGGGGGACGACAGGAAGAATGAAAAACTGTTTTTT.